This TCR beta chain was captured by sequencing in a study of control samples from healthy donors and cancer patients. V shed 5 bases and J shed 4 bases, with 17 bases lying between them. Germline values: CDR1 SGHAT, CDR2 FQDESV (reference sequence). This CDR3 region has 15 residues. Clones were sequenced by immunoSEQ multiplex PCR, and TCRdb holds only the in-frame ones, with some missing. The sample lists about 250,000 clones, about four fifths occurring once. This clonotype was obtained from a woman aged 55-69 years with lung cancer. The sequenced material came from PBMCs. The gene calls are TRBV11-1 and TRBJ1-1, with D perhaps matching TRBD1 (5 bases). CDR3 region: CASSPSWGVGTEAFF. DNA of the CDR3: TGTGCCAGCAGCCCGTCTTGGGGGGTAGGCACTGAAGCTTTCTTT.